This T cell receptor beta chain was captured by sequencing in a study of blood T cells in healthy people across ages. CDR1 is KGHDR and CDR2 is SFDVKD in the germline V gene. The CDR3 consists of 14 residues. V lost 3 bases and J 4 bases, leaving 10 bases between the germline ends. Alongside a J-beta primer mix, a sample-barcoded 5' primer served in a second PCR lasting 7 to 11 cycles. Using its own MiXCR run on the 5' RACE reads, TCRdb lists one record per CDR3 protein. In the table there are about 900,000 distinct CDR3 sequences, around 68% of which are singletons. This clonotype was seen a few times.

The V gene is TRBV24-1, the J gene TRBJ2-3; D ambiguous. Material for sequencing was blood. This sequence originates from a man aged 25-45 years in good health. The CDR3 DNA is TGTGCCACCAGTGATCCCGGCAGTTCAGATACGCAGTATTTT. Protein sequence: CATSDPGSSDTQYF.